This T cell receptor (beta chain) is from a study of blood T cell repertoires in COVID-19. Study-level background: Material from acute and convalescent COVID-19 was sourced from the United States, Italy and Spain. The cDNA or gDNA used as material had been derived from T cells, B-cell-depleted T cells, or PBMCs.

In the original workflow: From reference gene primer amplification, estimates of nucleated cell counts were derived. The data were produced by immunoSEQ multiplex PCR, yet TCRdb's version contains in-frame clones alone and is incomplete. That table furnishes V, J and clone size, whereas the DNA furnished D and trimming. The data hold tens of thousands of clones, with roughly 84% observed a single time. Per germline, CDR1 GTSNPN and CDR2 SVGIG (reference sequence). This CDR3 is 11 amino acids long. Between the trimmed V and J ends, which lost 2 bases and 3 bases, there was a span of 2 bases. Sequenced input: peripheral blood. The receptor's source is a woman aged 80 or over with acute or convalescent COVID-19. The J gene is TRBJ2-1, the V gene TRBV30; D is ambiguous. The CDR3 reads CAWSHYNEQFF. The CDR3 DNA follows: TGTGCCTGGAGTCACTACAATGAGCAGTTCTTC.